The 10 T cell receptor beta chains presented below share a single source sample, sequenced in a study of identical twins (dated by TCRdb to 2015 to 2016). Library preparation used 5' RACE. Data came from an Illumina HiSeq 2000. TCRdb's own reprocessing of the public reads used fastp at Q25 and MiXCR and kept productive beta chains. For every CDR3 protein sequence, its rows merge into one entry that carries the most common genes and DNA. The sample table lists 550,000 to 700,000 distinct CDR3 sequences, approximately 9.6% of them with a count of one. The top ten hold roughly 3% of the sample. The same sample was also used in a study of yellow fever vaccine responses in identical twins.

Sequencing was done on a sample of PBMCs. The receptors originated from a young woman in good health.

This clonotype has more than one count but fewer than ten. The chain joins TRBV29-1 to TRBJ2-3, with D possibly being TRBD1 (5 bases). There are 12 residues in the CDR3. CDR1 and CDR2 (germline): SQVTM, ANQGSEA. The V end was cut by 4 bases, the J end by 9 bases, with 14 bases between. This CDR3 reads CSVGLVGRTQYF. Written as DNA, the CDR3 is TGCAGCGTTGGCCTTGTGGGGCGAACGCAGTATTTT.

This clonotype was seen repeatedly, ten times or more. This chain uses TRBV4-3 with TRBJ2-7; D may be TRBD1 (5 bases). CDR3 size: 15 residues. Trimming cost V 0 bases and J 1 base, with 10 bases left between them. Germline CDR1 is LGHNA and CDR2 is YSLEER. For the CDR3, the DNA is TGCGCCAGCAGCCAAGATCCGACAGTGTCCTACGAGCAGTACTTC. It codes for CASSQDPTVSYEQYF.

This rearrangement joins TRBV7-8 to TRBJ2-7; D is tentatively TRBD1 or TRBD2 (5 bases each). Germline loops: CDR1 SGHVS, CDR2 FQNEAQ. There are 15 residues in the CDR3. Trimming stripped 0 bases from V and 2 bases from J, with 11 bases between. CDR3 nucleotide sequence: TGTGCCAGCAGCTTAGCTCCGGGACCTCCCTACGAGCAGTACTTC. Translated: CASSLAPGPPYEQYF.

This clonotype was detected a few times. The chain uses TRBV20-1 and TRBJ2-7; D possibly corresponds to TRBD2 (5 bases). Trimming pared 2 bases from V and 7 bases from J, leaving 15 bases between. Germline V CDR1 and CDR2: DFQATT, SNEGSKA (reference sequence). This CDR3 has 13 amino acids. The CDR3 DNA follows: TGCAGTGCTAGAATTGTTGTGCGGGCAGAGCAGTACTTC. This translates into CSARIVVRAEQYF.

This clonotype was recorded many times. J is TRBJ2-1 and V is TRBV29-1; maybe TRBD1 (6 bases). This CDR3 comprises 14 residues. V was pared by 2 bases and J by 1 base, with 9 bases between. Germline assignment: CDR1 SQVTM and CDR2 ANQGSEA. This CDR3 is CSVEPDSSYNEQFF. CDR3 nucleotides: TGCAGCGTTGAACCGGACAGTTCCTACAATGAGCAGTTCTTC.

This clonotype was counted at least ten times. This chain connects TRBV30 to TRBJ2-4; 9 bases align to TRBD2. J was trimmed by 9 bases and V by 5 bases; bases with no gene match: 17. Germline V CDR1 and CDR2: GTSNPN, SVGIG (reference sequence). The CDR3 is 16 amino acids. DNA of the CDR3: TGTGCCTGGGCATTGAGGCGGGAGGGCCCGGGTGGCATTCAGTACTTC. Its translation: CAWALRREGPGGIQYF.

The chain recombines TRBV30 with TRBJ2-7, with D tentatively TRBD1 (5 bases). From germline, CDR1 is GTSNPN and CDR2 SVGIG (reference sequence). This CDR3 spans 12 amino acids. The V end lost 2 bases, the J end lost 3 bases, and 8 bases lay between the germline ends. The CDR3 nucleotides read TGTGCCTGGAGTAACACAGGCTACGAGCAGTACTTC. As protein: CAWSNTGYEQYF.

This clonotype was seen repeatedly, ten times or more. As DNA, the CDR3 is TGTGCCAGCAGCGCACGAGGGGGGACTGGAAACACCATATATTTT. Translated: CASSARGGTGNTIYF. The chain links TRBV9 to TRBJ1-3, with D tentatively TRBD1 (6 bases). CDR3 length: 15 residues. Per germline, CDR1 SGDLS and CDR2 YYNGEE. The V and J ends lost 3 bases and 2 bases respectively, with 12 bases between them.

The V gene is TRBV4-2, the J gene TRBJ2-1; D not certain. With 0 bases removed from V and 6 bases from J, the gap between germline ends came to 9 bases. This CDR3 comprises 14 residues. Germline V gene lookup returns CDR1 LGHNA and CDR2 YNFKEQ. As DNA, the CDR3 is TGTGCCAGCAGCCAAGAAGGCCTACTCAATGAGCAGTTCTTC. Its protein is CASSQEGLLNEQFF.

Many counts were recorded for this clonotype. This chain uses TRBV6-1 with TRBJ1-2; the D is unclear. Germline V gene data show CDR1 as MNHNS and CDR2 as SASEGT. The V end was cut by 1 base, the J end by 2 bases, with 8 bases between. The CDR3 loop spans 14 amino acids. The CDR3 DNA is TGTGCCAGCAGTGAAGGGATATCCAACTATGGCTACACCTTC. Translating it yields CASSEGISNYGYTF.